The subject of this entry is one T cell receptor beta chain. The antigen remains undetermined. At one of its ends the junction is not consistent with the germline gene, which may arise from a read error. These data originate in a study of breast tumors, draining lymph nodes, adjacent tissues. Regarding the study as a whole: Data only fit, rather than demonstrated, lymph node origin of most tumor T cells. Tumor TCR diversity was below lymph nodes but above nontumor tissue. Luminal-like breast cancer showed significantly greater tumor-nontumor repertoire similarity than basal-like breast cancer did.

The CDR3 is 13 amino acids. CDR1 and CDR2 from the germline V gene are LNHDA and SQIVND (reference sequence). Samples came from axillary lymph nodes draining the breast cancer. Using its own MiXCR run on the multiplex PCR reads, TCRdb lists one record per CDR3 protein. The table lists about 110,000 distinct CDR3 sequences, more than 30% of them singletons. This chain links TRBV19 with TRBJ1-2; the D gene is possibly TRBD1 (5 bases). This TCR was recovered from a female donor with breast cancer. Some clones in this sample may be carry-over from other donors' samples. The specimen sequenced was axillary lymph node tissue. The CDR3 sequence: CATAGRANYGYAF. The CDR3 region has the DNA TGCGCCACCGCGGGGCGAGCTAACTATGGCTACGCCTTC. Drawing the rest from reference TRBV19 and TRBJ1-2, the complete variable domain is DGGITQSPKYLFRKEGQNVTLSCEQNLNHDAMYWYRQDPGQGLRLIYYSQIVNDFQKGDIAEGYSVSREKKESFPLTVTSAQKNPTAFYLCATAGRANYGYAFGSGTRLTVV.